Below, 20 T cell receptor beta chains from the same sample are listed, as sequenced in a study of PD-1 blockade in classical Hodgkin lymphoma. Clones were sequenced by immunoSEQ multiplex PCR, and TCRdb holds only the in-frame ones, with some missing. The sample shows about 20,000 clones, around 81% of them seen only once. Time point reported: newly diagnosed, previously untreated cHL patient sample. From thawed PBMCs, CD4+ T cells were purified using magnetic negative selection. Sequenced: CD4+ T cells from blood. The receptors originated from a human donor with classical Hodgkin lymphoma.

The gene calls are TRBV28 and TRBJ2-7; tentatively, D is TRBD1 (5 bases). The germline V gene encodes CDR1 MDHEN and CDR2 SYDVKM. V lost 4 bases to trimming and J lost 3 bases, with 16 bases between them. The CDR3 is 15 amino acids. Written as DNA, the CDR3 is TGTGCCAGCAGTTCCCGACAGATAGTGAACTACGAGCAGTACTTC. Protein: CASSSRQIVNYEQYF.

Concerning this clone itself: The sample contains more than one DNA sequence encoding this CDR3. V is TRBV7-9 and J is TRBJ1-1; the D is unclear. CDR1 is SEHNR and CDR2 is FQNEAQ in the germline V gene (reference sequence). This CDR3 comprises 15 residues. V gave up 2 bases and J gave up 7 bases, with 17 bases separating them. The CDR3 sequence is CASSLSPGTVHEAFF. CDR3 sequence (DNA): TGTGCCAGCAGCTTAAGCCCTGGAACGGTTCATGAAGCTTTCTTT.

The chain joins TRBV10-1 to TRBJ2-1; the D gene is possibly TRBD1 (5 bases). The CDR3 has 14 residues. V was cut by 4 bases and J by 1 base, with 8 bases left in between. Germline V gives CDR1 WNHNN, CDR2 SYGVQD (reference sequence). CDR3 loop: CASSGQISYNEQFF. The CDR3 DNA is TGCGCCAGCAGTGGACAGATTTCCTACAATGAGCAGTTCTTC.

V is TRBV5-6 and J is TRBJ1-5; TRBD1 aligns across 12 bases. The CDR3 has 16 amino acids. Per the germline V gene, CDR1 is SGHDT and CDR2 is YYEEEE. Trimming at V came to 4 bases and at J to 6 bases, leaving 8 bases not matched to a gene. The chain's CDR3 is CASSPGTGGLGQPQHF. The CDR3 region has the DNA TGTGCCAGCAGCCCCGGGACAGGGGGCCTCGGTCAGCCCCAGCATTTT.

In its sample, this clone was seen a few times. The rearrangement joins TRBV10-3 to TRBJ1-6, with 11 bases lining up with TRBD1. The germline CDR1 and CDR2 sequences are ENHRY and SYGVKD. The CDR3 runs 17 residues. With V trimmed by 6 bases and J by 8 bases, 12 bases remained unmatched. This CDR3 is CAIRAGTGGGPDSPLHF. The CDR3 DNA reads TGTGCCATCAGGGCCGGGACAGGGGGTGGGCCTGATTCACCCCTCCACTTT.

This sequence joins TRBV7-2 and TRBJ1-1; D may be TRBD1 (5 bases). This CDR3 region has 12 residues. Trimming shortened V by 10 bases and J by 8 bases, and 17 bases separated the two germline ends. Germline V CDR1 and CDR2: SGHTA, FQGNSA. CDR3 loop: CATFGAAVEAFF. Here the CDR3 DNA reads TGTGCCACCTTCGGGGCGGCGGTAGAAGCTTTCTTT.

This chain connects TRBV6-5 to TRBJ1-5; D unclear. Germline CDR1 reads MNHEY; CDR2 reads SVGAGI. This CDR3 region has 13 residues. Deletions cut 5 bases from V and 3 bases from J, with 8 bases between. The CDR3 DNA reads TGTGCCAGCAGTGAATGGGACAATCAGCCCCAGCATTTT. Translated: CASSEWDNQPQHF.

The chain joins TRBV5-1 to TRBJ2-1, with 11 bases lining up with TRBD2. With V trimmed by 0 bases and J by 10 bases, 6 bases remained unmatched. CDR3 length: 15 residues. Germline CDR1 is SGHRS and CDR2 is YFSETQ. The CDR3 DNA reads as TGCGCCAGCAGCTTGGCCGTCGGGACTAGCGGCGAGCAGTTCTTC. It is translated as CASSLAVGTSGEQFF. Looking up the rest from reference TRBV5-1 and TRBJ2-1 gives the full variable domain: KAGVTQTPRYLIKTRGQQVTLSCSPISGHRSVSWYQQTPGQGLQFLFEYFSETQRNKGNFPGRFSGRQFSNSRSEMNVSTLELGDSALYLCASSLAVGTSGEQFFGPGTRLTVL.

This chain links TRBV5-1 with TRBJ2-5; TRBD2 aligns across 10 bases. Trimming cost V 2 bases and J 5 bases; bases outside gene matches: 9. Germline CDR1 SGHRS, CDR2 YFSETQ. The CDR3 is made up of 16 amino acids. The CDR3 sequence: CASSLETAGGPETQYF. The CDR3 nucleotides read TGCGCCAGCAGCTTAGAGACAGCGGGAGGGCCGGAGACCCAGTACTTC.

The chain couples TRBV5-1 to TRBJ2-1; the match to TRBD2 covers 12 bases. CDR1 and CDR2 from the germline V gene are SGHRS and YFSETQ. The CDR3 has 15 residues. V was pared by 5 bases and J by 8 bases, with 8 bases of the junction left unmatched. CDR3 protein: CASSELAGGRDEQFF. CDR3 coding DNA: TGCGCCAGCAGTGAGCTAGCGGGAGGGCGGGATGAGCAGTTCTTC. Together with reference TRBV5-1 and TRBJ2-1, the CDR3 gives the full variable domain: KAGVTQTPRYLIKTRGQQVTLSCSPISGHRSVSWYQQTPGQGLQFLFEYFSETQRNKGNFPGRFSGRQFSNSRSEMNVSTLELGDSALYLCASSELAGGRDEQFFGPGTRLTVL.

This chain uses TRBV5-6 with TRBJ2-7, with 7 bases fitting TRBD1. The CDR3 consists of 12 residues. V lost 4 bases, J lost 6 bases, and 4 bases stayed unmatched. Germline V gene lookup returns CDR1 SGHDT and CDR2 YYEEEE. The CDR3 is CASSTGTAEQYF. The CDR3 bases are TGTGCCAGCAGCACCGGGACAGCCGAGCAGTACTTC. Combining the CDR3 with reference TRBV5-6 and TRBJ2-7 gives the whole variable domain DAGVTQSPTHLIKTRGQQVTLRCSPKSGHDTVSWYQQALGQGPQFIFQYYEEEERQRGNFPDRFSGHQFPNYSSELNVNALLLGDSALYLCASSTGTAEQYFGPGTRLTVT.

The chain joins TRBV7-8 to TRBJ2-1, with 7 bases that match TRBD1. After removal of 1 base from V and 9 bases from J, the junction contained 9 bases not matched to a gene. Germline lookup yields CDR1 SGHVS and CDR2 FQNEAQ. The CDR3 covers 15 residues. The CDR3 spells CASSLGGTGDGEQFF. CDR3 coding DNA: TGTGCCAGCAGCTTAGGGGGAACAGGGGACGGTGAGCAGTTCTTC.

The chain combines TRBV4-1 with TRBJ2-3; D ambiguous. V was cut by 0 bases and J by 2 bases, with 9 bases left in between. The CDR3 runs 15 residues. The germline gives CDR1 MGHRA, CDR2 YSYEKL. The CDR3 region has the DNA TGCGCCAGCAGCCAAGAGAGCATTTTCACAGATACGCAGTATTTT. Protein: CASSQESIFTDTQYF.

The chain joins TRBV9 to TRBJ1-3; D is perhaps TRBD1 (6 bases). Per germline, CDR1 SGDLS and CDR2 YYNGEE. The CDR3 contains 15 residues. Trimming pared 0 bases from V and 4 bases from J, leaving 11 bases between. The CDR3 loop reads CASSVATGWGNTIYF. In nucleotides, the CDR3 is TGTGCCAGCAGCGTAGCAACAGGGTGGGGAAACACCATATATTTT.

The CDR3 DNA follows: TGTGCCAGCAGTTCGGGACAGGGGTTAACTAATGAAAAACTGTTTTTT. It codes for CASSSGQGLTNEKLFF. The V call is TRBV6-5, the J call TRBJ1-4; 10 bases match TRBD1. V was clipped by 4 bases and J by 1 base; unmatched bases: 3. The CDR3 contains 16 residues. Germline V lookup: CDR1 MNHEY, CDR2 SVGAGI.

This rearrangement joins TRBV5-1 to TRBJ2-1; 15 bases are a match to TRBD2. The junction had 5 bases not matched to a gene; V was cut back by 3 bases and J by 7 bases. This CDR3 is 16 amino acids long. Looked up from germline, CDR1 is SGHRS and CDR2 is YFSETQ. Here the CDR3 reads CASSSVGLAGGNEQFF. CDR3 sequence (DNA): TGCGCCAGCAGCTCCGTGGGACTAGCGGGAGGAAATGAGCAGTTCTTC.

V and J are TRBV11-2 and TRBJ2-1; D tentatively fits TRBD1 or TRBD2 (5 bases each). Germline V gene sequence: CDR1 SGHAT, CDR2 FQNNGV. The CDR3 totals 15 residues. V lost 5 bases to trimming and J lost 0 bases, with 11 bases between them. The CDR3 protein is CASSPAGSSYNEQFF. CDR3 DNA: TGTGCCAGCAGCCCCGCAGGGAGCTCCTACAATGAGCAGTTCTTC. The full variable domain, its missing parts supplied by reference TRBV11-2 and TRBJ2-1, is EAGVAQSPRYKIIEKRQSVAFWCNPISGHATLYWYQQILGQGPKLLIQFQNNGVVDDSQLPKDRFSAERLKGVDSTLKIQPAKLEDSAVYLCASSPAGSSYNEQFFGPGTRLTVL.

This chain uses TRBV18 with TRBJ1-1; D not resolved. The CDR3 is 13 amino acids. Germline V lookup: CDR1 KGHSH, CDR2 LQKENI. The V gene lost 4 bases and the J gene lost 5 bases, with 11 bases spanning the gap. The CDR3 bases are TGTGCCAGCTCACGCGACGGAGGGACTGAAGCTTTCTTT. Amino acid sequence: CASSRDGGTEAFF. The full variable domain, its missing parts supplied by reference TRBV18 and TRBJ1-1, is NAGVMQNPRHLVRRRGQEARLRCSPMKGHSHVYWYRQLPEEGLKFMVYLQKENIIDESGMPKERFSAEFPKEGPSILRIQQVVRGDSAAYFCASSRDGGTEAFFGQGTRLTVV.

The V and J genes are TRBV4-2 and TRBJ2-3; D remains ambiguous. Trimming shortened V by 4 bases and J by 0 bases, and 14 bases separated the two germline ends. This CDR3 region has 16 residues. Germline V CDR1 and CDR2: LGHNA, YNFKEQ. The CDR3 spells CASSPRGKSSTDTQYF. As DNA, the CDR3 is TGTGCCAGCAGCCCCCGTGGGAAATCTAGCACAGATACGCAGTATTTT.

CDR3 nucleotide sequence: TGTGCCAGCAGTCCCCCCGGACAGGGTCCCTTATCCTATAATTCACCCCTCCACTTT. Its translation: CASSPPGQGPLSYNSPLHF. The chain joins TRBV27 to TRBJ1-6, with TRBD1 identical over 8 bases. Germline V gene data show CDR1 as MNHEY and CDR2 as SMNVEV (reference sequence). This CDR3 has 19 amino acids. Losses at the gene ends were 5 bases for V and 1 base for J; bases not matched to a gene: 13.